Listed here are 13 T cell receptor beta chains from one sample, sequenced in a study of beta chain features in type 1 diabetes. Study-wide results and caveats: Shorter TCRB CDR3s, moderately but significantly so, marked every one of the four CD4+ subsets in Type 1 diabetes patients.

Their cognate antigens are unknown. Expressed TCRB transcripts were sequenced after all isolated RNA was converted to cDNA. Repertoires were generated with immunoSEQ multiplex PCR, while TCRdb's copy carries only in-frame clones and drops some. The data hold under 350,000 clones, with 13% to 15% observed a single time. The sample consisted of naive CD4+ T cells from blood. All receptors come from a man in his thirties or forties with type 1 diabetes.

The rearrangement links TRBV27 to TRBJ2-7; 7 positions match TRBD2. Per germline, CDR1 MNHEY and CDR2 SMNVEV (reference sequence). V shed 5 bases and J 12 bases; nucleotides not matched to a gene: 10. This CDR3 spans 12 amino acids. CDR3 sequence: CASSPGRGEMYF. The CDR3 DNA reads TGTGCCAGCAGTCCGGGACGGGGGGAGATGTACTTC.

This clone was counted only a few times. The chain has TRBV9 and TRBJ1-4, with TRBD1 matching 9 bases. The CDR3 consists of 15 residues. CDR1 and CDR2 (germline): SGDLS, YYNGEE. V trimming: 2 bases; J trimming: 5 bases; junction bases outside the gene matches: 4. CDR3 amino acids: CASSVAGQGNEKLFF. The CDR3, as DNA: TGTGCCAGCAGCGTTGCCGGACAGGGGAATGAAAAACTGTTTTTT.

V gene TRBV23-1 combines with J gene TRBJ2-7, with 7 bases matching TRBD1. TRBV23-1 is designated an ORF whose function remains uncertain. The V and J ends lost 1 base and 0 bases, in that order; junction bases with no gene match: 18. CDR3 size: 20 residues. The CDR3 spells CASSQCLDRPEGSLSYEQYF. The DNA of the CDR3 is TGCGCCAGCAGTCAATGTTTGGACAGGCCAGAGGGATCCCTCTCCTACGAGCAGTACTTC.

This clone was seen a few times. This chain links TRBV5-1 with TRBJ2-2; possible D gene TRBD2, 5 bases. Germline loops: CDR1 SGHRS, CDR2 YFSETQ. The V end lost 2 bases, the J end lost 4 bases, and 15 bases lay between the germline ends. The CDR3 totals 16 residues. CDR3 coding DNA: TGCGCCAGCAGCTTTAATACACCGGGAAGCACCGGGGAGCTGTTTTTT. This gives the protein CASSFNTPGSTGELFF.

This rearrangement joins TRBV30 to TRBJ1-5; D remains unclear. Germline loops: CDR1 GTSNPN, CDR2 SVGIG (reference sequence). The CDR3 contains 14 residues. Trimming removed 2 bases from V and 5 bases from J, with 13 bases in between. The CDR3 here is CAWSSLQRDQPQHF. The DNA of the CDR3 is TGTGCCTGGAGTAGCCTGCAACGGGATCAGCCCCAGCATTTT.

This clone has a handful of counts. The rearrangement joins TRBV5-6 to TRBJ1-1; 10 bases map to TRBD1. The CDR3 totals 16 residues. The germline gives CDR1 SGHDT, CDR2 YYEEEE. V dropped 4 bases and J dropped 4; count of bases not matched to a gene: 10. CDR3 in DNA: TGTGCCAGCAGCGTACCGGGACAGGGGTTGTTCACTGAAGCTTTCTTT. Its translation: CASSVPGQGLFTEAFF. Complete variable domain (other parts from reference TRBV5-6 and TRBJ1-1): DAGVTQSPTHLIKTRGQQVTLRCSPKSGHDTVSWYQQALGQGPQFIFQYYEEEERQRGNFPDRFSGHQFPNYSSELNVNALLLGDSALYLCASSVPGQGLFTEAFFGQGTRLTVV.

CDR3: CASSQGHQETQYF. In nucleotides, the CDR3 is TGTGCCAGCAGCCAAGGGCACCAAGAGACCCAGTACTTC. V usage is TRBV14 and J usage is TRBJ2-5; D unresolved. This CDR3 has 13 residues. The germline V gene has CDR1 SGHDN and CDR2 FVKESK. V was shortened by 1 base and J by 0 bases, with 3 bases between the two germline ends.

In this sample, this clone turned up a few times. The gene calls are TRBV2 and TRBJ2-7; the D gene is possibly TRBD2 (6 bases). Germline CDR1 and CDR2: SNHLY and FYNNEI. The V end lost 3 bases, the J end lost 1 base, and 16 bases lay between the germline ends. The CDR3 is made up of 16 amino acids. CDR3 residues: CASSDWHTGDSYEQYF. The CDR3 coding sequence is TGTGCCAGCAGTGATTGGCATACGGGGGATTCCTACGAGCAGTACTTC.

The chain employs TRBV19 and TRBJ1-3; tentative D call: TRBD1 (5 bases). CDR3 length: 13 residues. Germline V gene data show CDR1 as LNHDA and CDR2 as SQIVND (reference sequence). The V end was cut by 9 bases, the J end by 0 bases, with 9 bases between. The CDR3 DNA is TGTGCCAGCGAACAGGACTCTGGAAACACCATATATTTT. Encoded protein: CASEQDSGNTIYF.

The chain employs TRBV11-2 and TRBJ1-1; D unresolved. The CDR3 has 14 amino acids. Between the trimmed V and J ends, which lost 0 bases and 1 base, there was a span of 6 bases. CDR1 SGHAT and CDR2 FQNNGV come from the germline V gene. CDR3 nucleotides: TGTGCCAGCAGCTTAGAACGGGAGAACACTGAAGCTTTCTTT. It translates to CASSLERENTEAFF.

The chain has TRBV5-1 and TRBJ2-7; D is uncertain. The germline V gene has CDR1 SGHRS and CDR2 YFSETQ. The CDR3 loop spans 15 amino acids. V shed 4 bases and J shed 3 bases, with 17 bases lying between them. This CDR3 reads CASSKESLPYYEQYF. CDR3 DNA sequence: TGCGCCAGCAGCAAGGAGAGCCTTCCCTACTACGAGCAGTACTTC.

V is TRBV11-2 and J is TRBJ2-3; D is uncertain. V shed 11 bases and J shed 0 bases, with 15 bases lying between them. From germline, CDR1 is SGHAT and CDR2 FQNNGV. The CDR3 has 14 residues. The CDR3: CAWPATNSTDTQYF. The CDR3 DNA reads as TGTGCCTGGCCTGCAACCAACAGCACAGATACGCAGTATTTT.

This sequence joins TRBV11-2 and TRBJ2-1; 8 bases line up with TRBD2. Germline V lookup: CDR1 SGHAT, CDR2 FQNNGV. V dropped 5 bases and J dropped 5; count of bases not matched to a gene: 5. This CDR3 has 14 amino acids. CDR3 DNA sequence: TGTGCCAGCAGCGGGGTAGCGGGGAACAATGAGCAGTTCTTC. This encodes CASSGVAGNNEQFF.